The 22 T cell receptor beta chains below come from one sample, sequenced in a study of Ad26.COV2.S vaccination and SARS-CoV-2 variants. Treatment described: roughly 19 received Ad26.COV2.S at low or high dose, single or two shots; about 5 received placebo; per-sample allocation not given. Samples analyzed were those drawn on day 63 after the first vaccine or placebo injection. Data came from immunoSEQ multiplex PCR; TCRdb stores just in-frame clones and leaves some out. The repertoire holds around 450,000 clones, with approximately 89% as singletons. Source: peripheral blood, taken in a trial of Ad26.COV2.S vaccine versus placebo. These receptor sequences come from a person aged 18 to 65 who received the Ad26.COV2.S COVID-19 vaccine or a placebo.

V usage is TRBV4-3 and J usage is TRBJ2-3, with 9 nucleotides matching TRBD2. V was clipped by 1 base and J by 3 bases; unmatched bases: 8. The CDR3 sequence is 17 residues long. CDR1 and CDR2 (germline): LGHNA, YSLEER. The chain's CDR3 is CASSQGLAGVVTDTQYF. The CDR3 DNA sequence: TGCGCCAGCAGCCAAGGATTAGCGGGAGTCGTGACAGATACGCAGTATTTT.

The V and J genes are TRBV28 and TRBJ1-3, with 7 bases identical to TRBD1. This CDR3 is built from 15 residues. Germline assignment: CDR1 MDHEN and CDR2 SYDVKM. V lost 3 bases and J lost 2; bases outside the gene matches: 4. CDR3 region: CASSFLDRAGNTIYF. CDR3 sequence (DNA): TGTGCCAGCAGTTTCCTAGACAGGGCTGGAAACACCATATATTTT.

The V gene is TRBV2, the J gene TRBJ1-1; D ambiguous. Looked up from germline, CDR1 is SNHLY and CDR2 is FYNNEI. Trimming shortened V by 11 bases and J by 6 bases, and 19 bases separated the two germline ends. The CDR3 loop spans 13 amino acids. CDR3 sequence reads: CAGKPDANPEAFF. The CDR3 DNA reads TGTGCCGGGAAACCGGACGCAAATCCTGAAGCTTTCTTT.

V gene TRBV27 combines with J gene TRBJ1-2; the D is unclear. This CDR3 is 14 amino acids long. V lost 4 bases and J 7 bases, leaving 16 bases between the germline ends. The germline V gene encodes CDR1 MNHEY and CDR2 SMNVEV (reference sequence). CDR3 sequence reads: CASSSIDGLGGYTF. The CDR3 DNA follows: TGTGCCAGCAGTTCCATCGACGGCCTCGGTGGCTACACCTTC.

This clone showed up just once. The chain employs TRBV4-3 and TRBJ1-2; TRBD1 is a possible D gene (6 bases). V lost 4 bases and J 2 bases, leaving 14 bases between the germline ends. Looked up from germline, CDR1 is LGHNA and CDR2 is YSLEER. This CDR3 region has 15 residues. CDR3 coding DNA: TGCGCCAGCAGCCTTCTGGGGGGCGCGAACTATGGCTACACCTTC. Translation gives CASSLLGGANYGYTF.

This clone appeared once. J is TRBJ1-4 and V is TRBV5-6; D is perhaps TRBD1 (6 bases). This CDR3 spans 14 amino acids. CDR1 and CDR2 from the germline V gene are SGHDT and YYEEEE. V was pared by 0 bases and J by 11 bases, with 14 bases between. The CDR3 reads CASSLAGAGGKLFF. The CDR3 DNA reads as TGTGCCAGCAGCTTGGCAGGGGCAGGTGGCAAACTGTTTTTT. Looking up the rest from reference TRBV5-6 and TRBJ1-4 gives the full variable domain: DAGVTQSPTHLIKTRGQQVTLRCSPKSGHDTVSWYQQALGQGPQFIFQYYEEEERQRGNFPDRFSGHQFPNYSSELNVNALLLGDSALYLCASSLAGAGGKLFFGSGTQLSVL.

The V gene is TRBV29-1, the J gene TRBJ1-1; D is unclear. The CDR3 loop spans 12 amino acids. Trimming removed 4 bases at V and 4 bases at J, with 10 bases between. Germline CDR1 SQVTM, CDR2 ANQGSEA. CDR3 sequence (DNA): TGCAGCGTTGGGGTGGGCGGCACTGAAGCTTTCTTT. Amino acid sequence: CSVGVGGTEAFF.

The chain links TRBV28 to TRBJ2-5; no clear D gene. The CDR3 runs to 13 residues. Trimming cost V 3 bases and J 3 bases, with 8 bases left between them. The V gene's germline CDR1 is MDHEN and CDR2 SYDVKM. Here the CDR3 reads CASSFETEETQYF. In nucleotides, the CDR3 is TGTGCCAGCAGTTTCGAGACGGAAGAGACCCAGTACTTC. Looking up the rest from reference TRBV28 and TRBJ2-5 gives the full variable domain: DVKVTQSSRYLVKRTGEKVFLECVQDMDHENMFWYRQDPGLGLRLIYFSYDVKMKEKGDIPEGYSVSREKKERFSLILESASTNQTSMYLCASSFETEETQYFGPGTRLLVL.

The V and J genes are TRBV18 and TRBJ2-7; TRBD1 might be the D (6 bases). The CDR3 contains 14 residues. Germline V gene lookup returns CDR1 KGHSH and CDR2 LQKENI. The germline V and J ends were trimmed by 1 base and 6 bases, with 13 bases remaining between them. This chain's CDR3 is CASSPRQAQGEQYF. The CDR3 bases are TGTGCCAGCTCACCACGACAGGCACAAGGCGAGCAGTACTTC.

This clone appeared a single time. The rearrangement links TRBV6-5 to TRBJ2-7; D is perhaps TRBD1 (5 bases). The germline V gene encodes CDR1 MNHEY and CDR2 SVGAGI. The V and J ends lost 6 bases and 3 bases respectively, with 15 bases between them. The CDR3 consists of 14 residues. The CDR3 DNA reads TGTGCCAGCAGACAGGCCCCCCTGAACTACGAGCAGTACTTC. It translates to CASRQAPLNYEQYF.

The chain has TRBV6-5 and TRBJ1-2, with 8 bases identical to TRBD1. Trimming cost V 8 bases and J 2 bases; bases outside gene matches: 7. This CDR3 region has 14 residues. Germline values: CDR1 MNHEY, CDR2 SVGAGI. The CDR3 bases are TGTGCCAGCCCGGGGAGACAGGGGAACTATGGCTACACCTTC. The encoded protein is CASPGRQGNYGYTF.

The chain's CDR3 is CASSYGGAGGYTF. CDR3 sequence (DNA): TGTGCCAGCAGTTACGGGGGGGCTGGTGGCTACACCTTC. The genes are TRBV12-3 or TRBV12-4 and TRBJ1-2; perhaps TRBD1 as D (6 bases). The V and J ends lost 4 bases and 7 bases respectively, with 13 bases between them. The CDR3 consists of 13 residues.

The chain employs TRBV4-1 and TRBJ2-1, with TRBD2 matching 7 bases. V lost 4 bases and J lost 5; bases outside the gene matches: 11. The CDR3 runs to 16 residues. Germline CDR1 reads MGHRA; CDR2 reads YSYEKL. CDR3 sequence: CASSLRTPGLHNEQFF. CDR3 nucleotide sequence: TGCGCCAGCAGCCTCCGAACCCCGGGACTACACAATGAGCAGTTCTTC.

This sequence joins TRBV5-6 and TRBJ2-1, with 11 bases lining up with TRBD2. This CDR3 region has 17 residues. From germline, CDR1 is SGHDT and CDR2 YYEEEE. Trimming cost V 0 bases and J 12 bases; bases outside gene matches: 14. The chain's CDR3 is CASSLGLTGTSGTWQFF. The CDR3 DNA sequence: TGTGCCAGCAGCTTGGGACTAACCGGGACTAGCGGAACCTGGCAGTTCTTC.

This clone was counted a single time. This chain uses TRBV6-5 with TRBJ2-7; 10 bases are shared with TRBD1. The CDR3 loop spans 13 amino acids. The germline V gene encodes CDR1 MNHEY and CDR2 SVGAGI. Germline trimming cut 8 bases from V and 5 bases from J; bases unmatched to any gene: 6. In nucleotides, the CDR3 is TGTGCCAGCTGCTGGACAGGGGGTAACGAGCAGTACGTC. Translated, it gives CASCWTGGNEQYV.

Points on this clone: Other DNA variants within this sample encode the same CDR3. This chain links TRBV6-2 or TRBV6-3 with TRBJ2-3, with D tentatively TRBD2 (6 bases). The V gene lost 1 base and the J gene lost 2 bases, with 10 bases spanning the gap. From germline, CDR1 is MNHEY and CDR2 SVGEGT. CDR3 length equals 15 residues. In DNA form, the CDR3 reads TGTGCCAGCAGTTACTGGTCGGGGGACACAGATACGCAGTATTTT. Amino acid sequence: CASSYWSGDTDTQYF.

Written as DNA, the CDR3 is TGTGCCAGCAGCCAAGAAGGGGGAGGCGAAGGTCAGCCCCAGCATTTT. This encodes CASSQEGGGEGQPQHF. This chain uses TRBV4-2 with TRBJ1-5, with a weak D call TRBD1 (6 bases). Germline CDR1 is LGHNA and CDR2 is YNFKEQ. This CDR3 spans 16 amino acids. The V end lost 0 bases, the J end lost 6 bases, and 15 bases lay between the germline ends.

The rearrangement joins TRBV28 to TRBJ2-7, with 7 bases identical to TRBD2. J was trimmed by 5 bases and V by 10 bases; bases with no gene match: 11. The length of the CDR3 is 13 residues. Looked up from germline, CDR1 is MDHEN and CDR2 is SYDVKM. The CDR3 loop is CATSWGGRDEQYF. CDR3 nucleotide sequence: TGTGCCACCTCGTGGGGGGGTCGAGACGAGCAGTACTTC. The whole variable domain, filled in from reference TRBV28 and TRBJ2-7, reads DVKVTQSSRYLVKRTGEKVFLECVQDMDHENMFWYRQDPGLGLRLIYFSYDVKMKEKGDIPEGYSVSREKKERFSLILESASTNQTSMYLCATSWGGRDEQYFGPGTRLTVT.

V gene TRBV5-1 combines with J gene TRBJ2-1, with 9 positions matching TRBD2. The germline CDR1 and CDR2 sequences are SGHRS and YFSETQ. V lost 0 bases to trimming and J lost 7 bases; unmatched junction nucleotides: 8. The CDR3 loop spans 16 amino acids. CDR3: CASSLAPLAGPNEQFF. The DNA for the CDR3 is TGCGCCAGCAGCTTGGCTCCCCTAGCGGGACCGAATGAGCAGTTCTTC.

The chain uses TRBV3-1 (or the pseudogene TRBV3-2) and TRBJ1-1, with D hard to call. Germline-derived CDR1 and CDR2 are LGHDT and YNNKEL (reference sequence). Trimming shortened V by 0 bases and J by 7 bases, and 12 bases separated the two germline ends. The CDR3 contains 14 residues. CDR3 in amino acids: CASSQDFPTGEAFF. The CDR3 region has the DNA TGTGCCAGCAGCCAAGATTTCCCGACGGGTGAAGCTTTCTTT.

The CDR3 region is CASSLSAGTPPAKNIQYF. The CDR3 nucleotides read TGTGCCAGCAGTTTATCCGCGGGAACCCCCCCAGCCAAAAACATTCAGTACTTC. The genes are TRBV27 and TRBJ2-4; tentatively, D is TRBD2 (6 bases). The germline gives CDR1 MNHEY, CDR2 SMNVEV (reference sequence). The length of the CDR3 is 18 residues. The V and J ends lost 0 bases and 0 bases respectively, with 15 bases between them.

The V and J genes are TRBV9 and TRBJ2-5; 14 nucleotides line up with TRBD2. The CDR3 runs to 15 residues. The V gene's germline CDR1 is SGDLS and CDR2 YYNGEE. The trim removed 3 bases at V and 4 bases at J, leaving 2 bases unmatched. CDR3 in DNA: TGTGCCAGCAGCGGGGGACTAGCGGGAGTAGAGACCCAGTACTTC. It yields the protein CASSGGLAGVETQYF.